This T cell receptor (beta chain) was sequenced in a study of T cell responses to AZD1222 COVID-19 vaccine. Turning to the study itself: Pooled in the analysis were second doses at about 4 or about 12 weeks. Study-wide results and caveats: Mostly white British, mostly female donors; authors suggested clonal diversity may be underestimated. Across spike, vaccine-associated CD4 TCRs were found, dominant at 160-218 and 743-854. Of the AZD1222 recipients, only five or six were seropositive at baseline.

As concerns this clone: Its antigen is undetermined.

Clones were sequenced by immunoSEQ multiplex PCR, and TCRdb holds only the in-frame ones, with some missing. The profile shows about 100,000 clones, around 87% of them singletons. Trimming took off 5 bases at V and 5 bases at J, with 15 bases between the two ends. The CDR3 runs 13 residues. Germline V gives CDR1 SQVTM, CDR2 ANQGSEA. The sample here was peripheral blood, taken on day 0 of AZD1222 vaccination. The chain recombines TRBV29-1 with TRBJ1-1; weak D call: TRBD1 (5 bases). The origin of this receptor is an adult in good health. The CDR3 DNA sequence: TGCAGCGTTCAACCGCGGGGGTTTACTGAAGCTTTCTTT. Its translation: CSVQPRGFTEAFF.